Each of the 13 T cell receptor beta chains below was sequenced from the same sample in a study of CD8 T cells in Susac syndrome. RNA, at about 0.45 to 1 ug, was reverse transcribed with random hexamers. From the immunoSEQ multiplex PCR reads, TCRdb called clonotypes with MiXCR, one entry per CDR3 protein. There are about 47,000 distinct CDR3 sequences in the sample; nearly 95% occur only once, and 0.41% lies in the top ten. Sequencing input: CD8+ T cells from PBMCs. The source of these receptors is a human donor in good health.

The chain employs TRBV2 and TRBJ1-5; possible D gene TRBD1, 6 bases. V was shortened by 3 bases and J by 2 bases, with 17 bases between the two germline ends. Germline V CDR1 and CDR2: SNHLY, FYNNEI. This CDR3 has 17 amino acids. The CDR3 bases are TGTGCCAGCAGTGAGCTCCGGAACAGGGAGGGCAATCAGCCCCAGCATTTT. This sequence encodes CASSELRNREGNQPQHF.

The rearrangement links TRBV3-1 to TRBJ1-2, with 7 bases fitting TRBD1. The CDR3 runs to 13 residues. V lost 4 bases to trimming and J lost 6 bases; unmatched junction nucleotides: 5. Germline CDR1 and CDR2: LGHDT and YNNKEL (reference sequence). Here the CDR3 DNA reads TGTGCCAGCAGCCCGGACAGGCTTGATGGCTACACCTTC. This gives the protein CASSPDRLDGYTF. Filled out from reference TRBV3-1 and TRBJ1-2, the complete variable domain reads DTAVSQTPKYLVTQMGNDKSIKCEQNLGHDTMYWYKQDSKKFLKIMFSYNNKELIINETVPNRFSPKSPDKAHLNLHINSLELGDSAVYFCASSPDRLDGYTFGSGTRLTVV.

The V and J genes are TRBV7-9 and TRBJ1-2; D might be TRBD1 (5 bases). This CDR3 has 18 residues. CDR1 and CDR2 (germline): SEHNR, FQNEAQ (reference sequence). Deletions cut 3 bases from V and 6 bases from J, with 26 bases between. The CDR3 DNA reads TGTGCCAGCAGCTTCACACACGGGACCCGGGCCTCAAGGCATGGCTACACCTTC. As protein: CASSFTHGTRASRHGYTF.

The chain combines TRBV12-5 with TRBJ2-7; D unresolved. The length of the CDR3 is 13 residues. V gave up 1 base and J gave up 3 bases, with 7 bases separating them. Germline loops: CDR1 LGHNT, CDR2 FRNRAP. The CDR3 DNA sequence: TGTGCTAGTGGTTTGGACGGATACTACGAGCAGTACTTC. Amino acids: CASGLDGYYEQYF.

This clonotype was seen a handful of times. The chain joins TRBV5-1 to TRBJ2-1; the D is unclear. This CDR3 has 12 amino acids. Germline CDR1 and CDR2: SGHRS and YFSETQ. The ends were cut back, 6 bases at V and 3 bases at J, with 7 bases in the middle. The CDR3 loop reads CASTQDYNEQFF. In nucleotides, the CDR3 is TGCGCCAGCACCCAGGACTACAATGAGCAGTTCTTC.

This clonotype appeared a few times. The chain combines TRBV12-3 or TRBV12-4 with TRBJ2-1; D unclear. The CDR3 loop spans 12 amino acids. V lost 5 bases to trimming and J lost 3 bases, with 5 bases between them. CDR3 protein: CASSTDYNEQFF. The CDR3 DNA follows: TGTGCCAGCAGTACGGACTACAATGAGCAGTTCTTC.

This rearrangement joins TRBV7-8 to TRBJ2-1, with 9 nucleotides matching TRBD2. Per the germline V gene, CDR1 is SGHVS and CDR2 is FQNEAQ. This CDR3 spans 15 amino acids. J lost 9 bases, V lost 3 bases, and 9 bases had no gene match. Written as DNA, the CDR3 is TGTGCCAGCAGCTTTCGCGGGAGGGCGGCTAGTGAGCAGTTCTTC. It is translated as CASSFRGRAASEQFF. Full variable domain (rest looked up from reference TRBV7-8 and TRBJ2-1): GAGVSQSPRYKVAKRGQDVALRCDPISGHVSLFWYQQALGQGPEFLTYFQNEAQLDKSGLPSDRFFAERPEGSVSTLKIQRTQQEDSAVYLCASSFRGRAASEQFFGPGTRLTVL.

V and J are TRBV6-5 and TRBJ2-7; D unclear. Trimming cost V 2 bases and J 7 bases, with 15 bases left between them. From germline, CDR1 is MNHEY and CDR2 SVGAGI. This CDR3 spans 14 amino acids. Here the CDR3 DNA reads TGTGCCAGCAGTTACGTCGGGCCCCTAGGGGAGCAGTACTTC. Its translation is CASSYVGPLGEQYF.

This clonotype was detected a few times. The chain joins TRBV29-1 to TRBJ2-7; 11 bases align to TRBD2. The ends lost 8 bases at V and 2 bases at J; junction bases unmatched: 8. CDR1 SQVTM and CDR2 ANQGSEA come from the germline V gene. CDR3 size: 14 residues. The DNA of the CDR3 is TGCAGCTCAACCGGGACTAGCGGCACCTACGAGCAGTACTTC. Amino acids: CSSTGTSGTYEQYF.

This chain uses TRBV27 with TRBJ2-3; D is unresolved. Germline loops: CDR1 MNHEY, CDR2 SMNVEV (reference sequence). The CDR3 is 13 amino acids. V shed 5 bases and J shed 0 bases, with 6 bases lying between them. The CDR3 sequence is CASSLSSTDTQYF. CDR3 DNA sequence: TGTGCCAGCAGTCTTTCTAGCACAGATACGCAGTATTTT.

This clonotype showed up just once. The chain is built from TRBV2 and TRBJ2-7; the D call may be TRBD1 or TRBD2 (6 bases each). Trimming removed 2 bases from V and 0 bases from J, with 14 bases in between. The CDR3 loop spans 16 amino acids. Germline CDR1 SNHLY, CDR2 FYNNEI. CDR3 amino acids: CASSEWGAGGSYEQYF. The CDR3 nucleotides are TGTGCCAGCAGTGAATGGGGGGCCGGGGGCTCCTACGAGCAGTACTTC.

This chain joins TRBV5-4 and TRBJ2-3; either TRBD1 or TRBD2 may supply D (5 bases each). Trimming left V 1 base short and J 5 bases short, with 14 bases between. Germline assignment: CDR1 SGHNT and CDR2 YYREEE (reference sequence). The CDR3 has 15 amino acids. The chain's CDR3 is CASSLTGTIGDTQYF. CDR3 sequence (DNA): TGTGCCAGCAGCTTGACCGGGACGATCGGAGATACGCAGTATTTT.

This chain links TRBV29-1 with TRBJ1-2; 10 bases agree with TRBD1. In germline, CDR1 is SQVTM, CDR2 ANQGSEA. Trimming took 2 bases from V and 6 from J; bases not matched to a gene: 3. The CDR3 is 13 amino acids. CDR3 bases: TGCAGCGTTGAACGGACAGGGGGAGATGGCTACACCTTC. It encodes CSVERTGGDGYTF.